The 23 T cell receptor beta chains listed next were all sequenced from one sample in a study of blood T cell repertoires in COVID-19. The protocol was immunoSEQ multiplex PCR, while the TCRdb copy is restricted to in-frame clones and leaves out a portion. The sample has 65,000 to 90,000 clones, approximately 83% seen once. Material for sequencing was peripheral blood. Receptors originate from a human donor in a cohort sampled during active COVID-19.

This chain connects TRBV20-1 to TRBJ1-3; a possible D gene is TRBD1 (6 bases). The CDR3 is 15 amino acids. In germline, CDR1 is DFQATT, CDR2 SNEGSKA (reference sequence). The ends were cut back, 3 bases at V and 0 bases at J, with 12 bases in the middle. The CDR3 coding sequence is TGCAGTGCTAGTCCCCAGGGGACCTCTGGAAACACCATATATTTT. The encoded protein is CSASPQGTSGNTIYF.

The chain employs TRBV5-1 and TRBJ2-5, with 7 positions matching TRBD1. Germline CDR1 and CDR2: SGHRS and YFSETQ. CDR3 size: 16 residues. Germline trimming cut 0 bases from V and 0 bases from J; bases unmatched to any gene: 5. The CDR3 DNA reads TGCGCCAGCAGCTTGGGAGGGGGCGCAAACCAAGAGACCCAGTACTTC. Residues: CASSLGGGANQETQYF.

The chain has TRBV2 and TRBJ2-7; D perhaps matches TRBD1 (6 bases). Trimming took off 6 bases at V and 3 bases at J, with 9 bases between the two ends. Germline assignment: CDR1 SNHLY and CDR2 FYNNEI. The CDR3 runs to 12 residues. CDR3 nucleotides: TGTGCCAGCAGCACAGGGTTCTACGAGCAGTACTTC. Translation gives CASSTGFYEQYF.

V is TRBV4-1 and J is TRBJ2-7, with D maybe TRBD1 (6 bases). V was shortened by 0 bases and J by 3 bases, with 9 bases between the two germline ends. The CDR3 extends over 14 amino acids. Germline V gives CDR1 MGHRA, CDR2 YSYEKL. The CDR3 is CASSQDRTVYEQYF. CDR3 coding DNA: TGCGCCAGCAGCCAAGATCGGACAGTCTACGAGCAGTACTTC.

V and J are TRBV19 and TRBJ1-6; 10 bases align to TRBD1. Germline V CDR1 and CDR2: LNHDA, SQIVND (reference sequence). V shed 1 base, J shed 7 bases, and the junction held 7 bases outside the gene matches. The CDR3 has 17 amino acids. The CDR3 DNA follows: TGTGCCAGTAGTATAGCCGGGACAGGGGTAAGGAATTCACCCCTCCACTTT. It is translated as CASSIAGTGVRNSPLHF.

This rearrangement joins TRBV6-1 to TRBJ1-4, with 9 bases lining up with TRBD1. Germline V gene sequence: CDR1 MNHNS, CDR2 SASEGT. This CDR3 contains 14 residues. V lost 3 bases and J lost 8; bases outside the gene matches: 4. The CDR3 region has the DNA TGTGCCAGCAGTGAGGGACAGGGCAACGAAAAACTGTTTTTT. Translating gives CASSEGQGNEKLFF.

The chain uses TRBV27 and TRBJ2-3; weak D call: TRBD2 (5 bases). Germline CDR1 and CDR2: MNHEY and SMNVEV (reference sequence). The CDR3 is made up of 15 amino acids. V was clipped by 6 bases and J by 0 bases, with 13 bases between them. The DNA for the CDR3 is TGTGCCAGCAGCCGAGGGCAGGCCAGCACAGATACGCAGTATTTT. Translated: CASSRGQASTDTQYF.

V and J are TRBV11-2 and TRBJ1-5; TRBD1 matches 8 bases. Germline V CDR1 and CDR2: SGHAT, FQNNGV. The CDR3 length is 15 residues. V lost 3 bases, J lost 4 bases, and 5 bases stayed unmatched. CDR3 sequence reads: CASSFGTGKNQPQHF. The CDR3, as DNA: TGTGCCAGCAGCTTCGGGACAGGCAAGAATCAGCCCCAGCATTTT.

The gene calls are TRBV29-1 and TRBJ2-7, with unresolved D. V was trimmed by 2 bases and J by 3 bases, leaving 11 bases between them. The CDR3 is 13 residues long. CDR1 is SQVTM and CDR2 is ANQGSEA in the germline V gene. The CDR3 spells CSVENDVGYEQYF. DNA for the CDR3: TGCAGCGTTGAAAACGATGTCGGCTACGAGCAGTACTTC.

This clone was picked up one time. The V and J genes are TRBV11-3 and TRBJ2-1; the D is unclear. V lost 5 bases to trimming and J lost 0 bases, with 8 bases between them. CDR3 size: 14 residues. Germline V gene sequence: CDR1 SGHNT, CDR2 YENEEA. The CDR3 loop is CASSPYGSYNEQFF. The CDR3 nucleotides are TGTGCCAGCAGCCCCTATGGCTCCTACAATGAGCAGTTCTTC.

This clone was counted between two and nine times. This chain joins TRBV21-1 and TRBJ1-1; TRBD1 is the table's D call, not checked against the DNA. TRBV21-1 is listed as a pseudogene. The CDR3 has 17 amino acids. The CDR3 region is CASSKDALTGENTEAFF. In DNA, the CDR3 is TGTGCCAGCAGCAAAGATGCATTGACAGGGGAGAACACTGAAGCTTTCTTT.

V usage is TRBV5-1 and J usage is TRBJ2-7; no definite D call. In germline, CDR1 is SGHRS, CDR2 YFSETQ. The CDR3 contains 12 residues. V was trimmed by 0 bases and J by 6 bases, leaving 7 bases between them. DNA of the CDR3: TGCGCCAGCAGCTTGGGGCGCGGCGAGCAGTACTTC. Protein sequence: CASSLGRGEQYF.

The genes are TRBV19 and TRBJ1-5; no clear D. The CDR3 extends over 14 amino acids. From germline, CDR1 is LNHDA and CDR2 SQIVND (reference sequence). Deletions cut 2 bases from V and 3 bases from J, with 8 bases between. The CDR3 DNA reads as TGTGCCAGTAGTATATTCACTGACAATCAGCCCCAGCATTTT. Its translation: CASSIFTDNQPQHF.

V usage is TRBV6-4 and J usage is TRBJ2-1, with D unresolved. V lost 3 bases, J lost 6 bases, and 9 bases lay in between. The CDR3 consists of 13 residues. The germline V gene has CDR1 MRHNA and CDR2 SNTAGT. Here the CDR3 reads CASSEWAGNEQFF. DNA for the CDR3: TGTGCCAGCAGTGAATGGGCCGGCAATGAGCAGTTCTTC.

The chain links TRBV27 to TRBJ2-7; 7 positions match TRBD1. V shed 3 bases and J 5 bases; nucleotides not matched to a gene: 1. The CDR3 is 12 amino acids. The germline gives CDR1 MNHEY, CDR2 SMNVEV (reference sequence). As DNA, the CDR3 is TGTGCCAGCAGTTTCGGGACAGACGAGCAGTACTTC. This translates into CASSFGTDEQYF.

The rearrangement links TRBV5-8 to TRBJ2-2, with 11 nucleotides matching TRBD2. V was pared by 0 bases and J by 6 bases, with 13 bases of the junction left unmatched. Germline V gives CDR1 SGHTS, CDR2 YDEGEE. The CDR3 has 19 amino acids. CDR3 DNA: TGTGCCAGCAGCTTGGTAAGGGGACTAGCGGAGGCGTCGGCCGGGGAGCTGTTTTTT. Translated: CASSLVRGLAEASAGELFF. Full variable domain (remainder filled in from reference TRBV5-8 and TRBJ2-2): EAGVTQSPTHLIKTRGQQATLRCSPISGHTSVYWYQQALGLGLQFLLWYDEGEERNRGNFPPRFSGRQFPNYSSELNVNALELEDSALYLCASSLVRGLAEASAGELFFGEGSRLTVL.

CDR3 sequence reads: CASSLAGLTDTQYF. Written as DNA, the CDR3 is TGTGCCAGCAGCTTGGCAGGGCTCACAGATACGCAGTATTTT. The J gene is TRBJ2-3, the V gene TRBV5-5; weak D call: TRBD1 (5 bases). Germline CDR1 reads SGHKS; CDR2 reads YYEKEE (reference sequence). This CDR3 contains 14 residues. Deletions cut 0 bases from V and 2 bases from J, with 7 bases between. Full variable domain (missing parts from reference TRBV5-5 and TRBJ2-3): DAGVTQSPTHLIKTRGQQVTLRCSPISGHKSVSWYQQVLGQGPQFIFQYYEKEERGRGNFPDRFSARQFPNYSSELNVNALLLGDSALYLCASSLAGLTDTQYFGPGTRLTVL.

The chain is built from TRBV3-1 (or the pseudogene TRBV3-2) and TRBJ2-5; 8 positions agree with TRBD1. The J segment lost 7 bases and the V segment lost 2 bases, leaving 6 bases of the junction unmatched. CDR3 length equals 14 residues. CDR1 and CDR2 from the germline V gene are LGHDT and YNNKEL (reference sequence). Written as DNA, the CDR3 is TGTGCCAGCAGCCAAAACACAGGGGGAGGGACCCAGTACTTC. Encoded protein: CASSQNTGGGTQYF.

CDR3 sequence: CASSSGQGAGANVLTF. Written as DNA, the CDR3 is TGTGCCAGCAGCTCGGGACAGGGGGCTGGGGCCAACGTCCTGACTTTC. The chain joins TRBV7-3 to TRBJ2-6; TRBD1 agrees at 11 bases. Germline V gives CDR1 SGHTA, CDR2 FQGTGA. The CDR3 loop spans 16 amino acids. V gave up 4 bases and J gave up 2 bases; unmatched junction bases: 1.

The chain is built from TRBV19 and TRBJ2-3; tentatively, D is TRBD1 (5 bases). The germline V gene has CDR1 LNHDA and CDR2 SQIVND (reference sequence). The CDR3 runs 15 residues. Trimming cost V 1 base and J 1 base, with 9 bases left between them. The CDR3, as DNA: TGTGCCAGTAGTATAGGTCGCAGGGGCACAGATACGCAGTATTTT. It encodes CASSIGRRGTDTQYF.

The genes are TRBV18 and TRBJ2-7; perhaps TRBD1 as D (6 bases). CDR1 and CDR2 from the germline V gene are KGHSH and LQKENI. V lost 5 bases to trimming and J lost 5 bases, with 22 bases between them. The CDR3 is 16 amino acids. CDR3 residues: CASSSPDTPQGNEQYF. The DNA of the CDR3 is TGTGCCAGCTCATCCCCGGACACTCCCCAGGGGAACGAGCAGTACTTC.

The chain carries TRBV19 and TRBJ1-5, with 9 bases fitting TRBD1. The V gene's germline CDR1 is LNHDA and CDR2 SQIVND (reference sequence). This CDR3 has 14 amino acids. Losses at the gene ends were 6 bases for V and 7 bases for J; bases not matched to a gene: 7. DNA of the CDR3: TGTGCCAGTAGGAGACAGGGGGATGGGCAGCCCCAGCATTTT. Translating it yields CASRRQGDGQPQHF.

This clone was seen just once. The chain has TRBV7-2 and TRBJ1-1, with no clear D. The CDR3 covers 14 residues. V shed 1 base and J shed 6 bases, with 12 bases lying between them. The germline V gene has CDR1 SGHTA and CDR2 FQGNSA. This chain's CDR3 is CASSLVGKTAEAFF. For the CDR3, the DNA is TGTGCCAGCAGCTTAGTAGGCAAGACTGCTGAAGCTTTCTTT.